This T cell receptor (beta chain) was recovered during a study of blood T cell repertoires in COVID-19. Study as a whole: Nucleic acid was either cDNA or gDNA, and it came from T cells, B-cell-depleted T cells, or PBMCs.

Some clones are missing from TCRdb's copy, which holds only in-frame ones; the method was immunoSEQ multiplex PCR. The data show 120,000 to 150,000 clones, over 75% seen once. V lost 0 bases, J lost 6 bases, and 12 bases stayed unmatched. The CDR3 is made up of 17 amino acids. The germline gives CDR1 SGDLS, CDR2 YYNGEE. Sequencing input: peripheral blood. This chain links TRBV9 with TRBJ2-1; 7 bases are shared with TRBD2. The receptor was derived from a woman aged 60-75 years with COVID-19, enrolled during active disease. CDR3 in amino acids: CASSVAPSGGGANEQFF. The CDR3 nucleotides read TGTGCCAGCAGCGTAGCCCCTAGCGGCGGAGGGGCCAATGAGCAGTTCTTC.